Below, 18 T cell receptor beta chains from the same sample are listed, as sequenced in a study of blood T cell repertoires in COVID-19. Data came from immunoSEQ multiplex PCR; TCRdb stores just in-frame clones and leaves some out. The data contain 200,000 or so clones, 60% to 85% of them seen just once; the ten biggest clones take up around a sixth. Sequenced material: peripheral blood. Receptors originate from a man aged 60-69 years with active or convalescent COVID-19.

The chain carries TRBV7-2 and TRBJ1-1, with D unclear. V was shortened by 5 bases and J by 4 bases, with 11 bases between the two germline ends. The length of the CDR3 is 13 residues. Germline CDR1 SGHTA, CDR2 FQGNSA. The DNA for the CDR3 is TGTGCCAGCAGCGTCATACCACTCACTGAAGCTTTCTTT. This translates into CASSVIPLTEAFF.

The chain employs TRBV28 and TRBJ2-1, with a possible D match to TRBD2 (6 bases). CDR3 length: 16 amino acids. Germline-derived CDR1 and CDR2 are MDHEN and SYDVKM. The V end was cut by 7 bases, the J end by 6 bases, with 22 bases between. The CDR3 here is CASTPSVGGVGNEQFF. CDR3 bases: TGTGCCAGCACCCCCTCCGTAGGAGGGGTAGGCAATGAGCAGTTCTTC. Using reference TRBV28 and TRBJ2-1 for the parts outside the CDR3, the full variable domain is DVKVTQSSRYLVKRTGEKVFLECVQDMDHENMFWYRQDPGLGLRLIYFSYDVKMKEKGDIPEGYSVSREKKERFSLILESASTNQTSMYLCASTPSVGGVGNEQFFGPGTRLTVL.

This chain connects TRBV6-6 to TRBJ2-5; 8 nucleotides align to TRBD2. CDR1 MNHNY and CDR2 SVGAGI come from the germline V gene (reference sequence). V dropped 5 bases and J dropped 2; count of bases not matched to a gene: 13. There are 17 residues in the CDR3. The CDR3 is CASSPRDGRAIQETQYF. The CDR3 coding sequence is TGTGCCAGCAGTCCTAGAGACGGGAGGGCCATACAAGAGACCCAGTACTTC.

The rearrangement links TRBV5-1 to TRBJ2-7, with D perhaps matching TRBD2 (5 bases). Trimming pared 3 bases from V and 0 bases from J, leaving 7 bases between. The CDR3 is made up of 13 amino acids. Germline V CDR1 and CDR2: SGHRS, YFSETQ. CDR3 region: CASSSGSSYEQYF. CDR3 nucleotide sequence: TGCGCCAGCAGCTCGGGAAGCTCCTACGAGCAGTACTTC. Looking up the rest from reference TRBV5-1 and TRBJ2-7 gives the full variable domain: KAGVTQTPRYLIKTRGQQVTLSCSPISGHRSVSWYQQTPGQGLQFLFEYFSETQRNKGNFPGRFSGRQFSNSRSEMNVSTLELGDSALYLCASSSGSSYEQYFGPGTRLTVT.

The genes are TRBV7-9 and TRBJ2-3; D call uncertain. Per germline, CDR1 SEHNR and CDR2 FQNEAQ (reference sequence). The CDR3 spans 16 residues. The germline V and J ends were trimmed by 7 bases and 1 base, with 18 bases remaining between them. Written as DNA, the CDR3 is TGTGCCAGCATCACCGGCGAGGCGCTGGGCACAGATACGCAGTATTTT. Residues: CASITGEALGTDTQYF. Full variable domain (remainder filled in from reference TRBV7-9 and TRBJ2-3): DTGVSQNPRHKITKRGQNVTFRCDPISEHNRLYWYRQTLGQGPEFLTYFQNEAQLEKSRLLSDRFSAERPKGSFSTLEIQRTEQGDSAMYLCASITGEALGTDTQYFGPGTRLTVL.

This chain links TRBV19 with TRBJ2-2; 13 positions agree with TRBD2. V gave up 2 bases and J gave up 6 bases; unmatched junction bases: 9. The germline V gene encodes CDR1 LNHDA and CDR2 SQIVND (reference sequence). This CDR3 has 18 residues. CDR3 region: CASSIFLRTSGRSGELFF. The CDR3 DNA follows: TGTGCCAGTAGTATATTTCTTCGGACTAGCGGGAGATCCGGGGAGCTGTTTTTT.

The J gene is TRBJ2-5, the V gene TRBV6-5; tentatively, D is TRBD1 (6 bases). Germline CDR1 reads MNHEY; CDR2 reads SVGAGI. The ends were cut back, 2 bases at V and 3 bases at J, with 13 bases in the middle. This CDR3 comprises 15 residues. CDR3 sequence: CASSYGAGVEETQYF. DNA for the CDR3: TGTGCCAGCAGTTACGGGGCAGGGGTAGAAGAGACCCAGTACTTC.

This clone was seen once. Here the CDR3 DNA reads TGTGCCAGCAGTTACTCAAGGGGATCACCCCTCCACTTT. Translation gives CASSYSRGSPLHF. V and J are TRBV6-5 and TRBJ1-6; D perhaps matches TRBD1 (5 bases). Germline V gene data show CDR1 as MNHEY and CDR2 as SVGAGI. Trimming pared 0 bases from V and 10 bases from J, leaving 7 bases between. The CDR3 runs 13 residues.

CDR3 bases: TGTGCCAGCTCACCACGGGCTAGCGGAAGTGGGACCTCCTACGAGCAGTACTTC. Translated, it gives CASSPRASGSGTSYEQYF. The rearrangement joins TRBV18 to TRBJ2-7; 7 bases are shared with TRBD2. Losses at the gene ends were 1 base for V and 0 bases for J; bases not matched to a gene: 12. CDR3 length: 18 amino acids. The germline V gene encodes CDR1 KGHSH and CDR2 LQKENI.

The chain couples TRBV7-3 to TRBJ2-3; D might be TRBD2 (5 bases). CDR1 is SGHTA and CDR2 is FQGTGA in the germline V gene. The CDR3 consists of 14 residues. Between the trimmed V and J ends, which lost 0 bases and 6 bases, there was a span of 10 bases. The CDR3 region has the DNA TGTGCCAGCAGCTTAACTGGGGAGCTTGATACGCAGTATTTT. This translates into CASSLTGELDTQYF.

This clone was counted a single time. This chain's CDR3 is CASSQSGRALADTQYF. Here the CDR3 DNA reads TGTGCCAGCAGCCAAAGCGGGAGGGCCCTCGCAGATACGCAGTATTTT. The V and J genes are TRBV3-1 (or the pseudogene TRBV3-2) and TRBJ2-3, with 10 nucleotides matching TRBD2. V trimming: 2 bases; J trimming: 4 bases; junction bases outside the gene matches: 6. The CDR3 extends over 16 amino acids. The germline V gene encodes CDR1 LGHDT and CDR2 YNNKEL (reference sequence).

Here the CDR3 DNA reads TGTGCCAGCTCACCCTGGACTAGCGACTCCTACGAGCAGTACTTC. It is translated as CASSPWTSDSYEQYF. The chain links TRBV18 to TRBJ2-7; 9 bases line up with TRBD2. J lost 0 bases, V lost 3 bases, and 3 bases had no gene match. This CDR3 has 15 residues. The germline gives CDR1 KGHSH, CDR2 LQKENI.

This clone appeared once. The V and J genes are TRBV18 and TRBJ2-5; D may be TRBD2 (5 bases). Germline V gene data show CDR1 as KGHSH and CDR2 as LQKENI. Between the trimmed V and J ends, which lost 2 bases and 0 bases, there was a span of 7 bases. The CDR3 runs 14 residues. CDR3 bases: TGTGCCAGCTCACCAAGGCGGGACCAAGAGACCCAGTACTTC. Protein: CASSPRRDQETQYF.

On this clone: The sample carries other DNA sequences with the same CDR3. The V gene is TRBV19, the J gene TRBJ2-7; 8 nucleotides align to TRBD2. The germline gives CDR1 LNHDA, CDR2 SQIVND (reference sequence). V lost 1 base to trimming and J lost 2 bases; unmatched junction nucleotides: 4. The CDR3 extends over 15 amino acids. The CDR3 loop reads CASSIGAGGPYEQYF. The CDR3 DNA sequence: TGTGCCAGTAGTATAGGGGCGGGAGGCCCCTACGAGCAGTACTTC.

The chain has TRBV7-2 and TRBJ2-1; 7 nucleotides agree with TRBD2. The CDR3 has 14 residues. The V gene end was trimmed by 5 bases and the J gene end by 6 bases; junction bases not matched to a gene: 7. Germline assignment: CDR1 SGHTA and CDR2 FQGNSA. In nucleotides, the CDR3 is TGTGCCAGCAGCCCCCAGGGAGGGGTCAATGAGCAGTTCTTC. As protein: CASSPQGGVNEQFF.

The chain links TRBV7-2 to TRBJ2-5; 7 bases line up with TRBD1. CDR1 and CDR2 (germline): SGHTA, FQGNSA. The V segment lost 2 bases and the J segment 2 bases; nucleotides outside the gene matches: 5. This CDR3 region has 15 residues. CDR3 in amino acids: CASSLIGTEQETQYF. In DNA form, the CDR3 reads TGTGCCAGCAGCTTAATCGGGACAGAACAAGAGACCCAGTACTTC.

The gene calls are TRBV3-1 (or the pseudogene TRBV3-2) and TRBJ2-5; 8 bases agree with TRBD1. Unmatched junction bases numbered 11, after V lost 11 bases and J lost 6 bases. Germline V gene lookup returns CDR1 LGHDT and CDR2 YNNKEL (reference sequence). The CDR3 is made up of 13 amino acids. As DNA, the CDR3 is TGTGCCGCGGCGACAGGGGTCCGGAAGACCCAGTACTTC. Translating it yields CAAATGVRKTQYF.

V and J are TRBV19 and TRBJ2-3, with TRBD2 matching 8 bases. CDR3 length equals 16 residues. The V and J ends lost 7 bases and 5 bases, in that order; junction bases with no gene match: 14. In germline, CDR1 is LNHDA, CDR2 SQIVND (reference sequence). CDR3: CASTPQRSGRGDTQYF. The CDR3 DNA sequence: TGTGCCAGTACTCCACAGAGGAGCGGGAGAGGAGATACGCAGTATTTT.